This entry concerns a single T cell receptor (beta chain). Mismatch with germline at one junction end may stem from a read error. Both RNA and DNA were isolated together from approximately 20-30 mg of bulk tissue that had not been sorted. Patients diagnosed with primary liver carcinoma received treatment through surgical resection. Starting material of 400 to 600 ng total RNA yielded TCR beta cDNA via a constant-region primer. Each TCR beta library was derived from three nested multiplex PCR rounds that employed slightly modified ARM-PCR. Forward primers for TRBV1-TRBV30 and a C-beta reverse primer served the first two PCR rounds, at about 11 cycles each. TCRdb re-analysed the multiplex PCR reads in MiXCR, keeping a single row per CDR3 protein. Among tens of thousands of distinct CDR3 sequences, 60% to 75% were seen once, and the ten largest hold about a quarter. This CDR3 has 18 amino acids. The germline gives CDR1 PRHDT, CDR2 FYEKMQ (reference sequence).

The data belong to a study of tumor-infiltrating lymphocytes in primary liver carcinoma. This TCR came from a man in his forties with primary liver carcinoma and hepatitis B virus infection. The source material was liver tumor tissue from sampling region 4. Subset meaning: tumor region T4, right-lateral pole. This chain connects TRBV13 to TRBJ2-7; 12 nucleotides agree with TRBD2. This chain's CDR3 is CASSAPGLAGLSSYKQYF. For the CDR3, the DNA is TGTGCCAGCAGCGCCCCGGGACTAGCGGGCCTTAGTTCCTACAAGCAGTACTTC.